One T cell receptor beta chain is described in this entry. The target antigen is unknown. Only in-frame clones appear in the TCRdb table, and some are missing; sequencing was by immunoSEQ multiplex PCR. Of 70,000 to 80,000 clones detected, 85% to 90% appear once; the ten largest clones hold about 1%. The record originates from a study of OX40 agonist ivuxolimab in advanced cancers. The CDR3 extends over 13 amino acids. Germline assignment: CDR1 SGHNT and CDR2 YYREEE (reference sequence). Trimming took 4 bases from V and 8 from J, leaving 12 bases between them. Study-wide points: Low levels of normalized T-cell clonal expansion also appeared in some nonresponders.

The TCR comes from an adult with an advanced solid tumor such as melanoma, head and neck, liver or kidney cancer. The chain employs TRBV5-4 and TRBJ1-4; a weak D match, TRBD1 (5 bases). The specimen comprised CD4+ or CD8+ T cells sorted from blood, sampled in a trial of the OX40 agonist ivuxolimab. Written as DNA, the CDR3 is TGTGCCAGCAGCCCAGGGAGCACAGAAAAACTGTTTTTT. This codes for CASSPGSTEKLFF.